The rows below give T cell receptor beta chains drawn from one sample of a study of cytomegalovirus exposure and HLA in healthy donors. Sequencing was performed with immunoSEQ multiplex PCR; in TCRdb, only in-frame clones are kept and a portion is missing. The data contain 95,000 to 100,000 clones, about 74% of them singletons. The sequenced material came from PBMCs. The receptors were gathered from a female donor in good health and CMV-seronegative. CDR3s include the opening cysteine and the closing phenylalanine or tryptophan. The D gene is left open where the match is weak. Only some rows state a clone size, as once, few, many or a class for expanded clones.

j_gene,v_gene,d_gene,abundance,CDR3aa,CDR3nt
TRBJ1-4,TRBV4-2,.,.,CASSQGQVYEKLFF,TGTGCCAGCAGCCAAGGACAGGTATATGAAAAACTGTTTTTT
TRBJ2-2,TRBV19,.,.,CASSIRAGNTGELFF,TGTGCCAGTAGTATCCGCGCGGGCAACACCGGGGAGCTGTTTTTT
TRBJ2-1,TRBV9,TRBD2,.,CASSVGSSGYNEQFF,TGTGCCAGCAGCGTAGGTTCTAGCGGTTACAATGAGCAGTTCTTC
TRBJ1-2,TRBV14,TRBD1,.,CASSPGQGARYGYTF,TGTGCCAGCAGCCCCGGACAGGGGGCAAGATATGGCTACACCTTC
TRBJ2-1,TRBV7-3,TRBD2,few,CASSLTASGRAPEQFF,TGTGCCAGCAGCTTAACCGCTAGCGGGAGGGCCCCTGAGCAGTTCTTC
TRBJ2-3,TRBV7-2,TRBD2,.,CASSPPSGGTDTQYF,TGTGCCAGCAGCCCACCTAGCGGAGGCACAGATACGCAGTATTTT
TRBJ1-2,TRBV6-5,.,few,CASTSSGEGYTF,TGTGCCAGCACCTCCTCGGGGGAAGGCTACACCTTC
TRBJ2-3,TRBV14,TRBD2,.,CASSHPGLAGGGTDTQYF,TGTGCCAGCAGCCATCCGGGACTAGCGGGAGGTGGCACAGATACGCAGTATTTT
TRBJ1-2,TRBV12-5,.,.,CASGLSQVDGYTF,TGTGCTAGTGGTTTAAGTCAGGTCGATGGCTACACCTTC
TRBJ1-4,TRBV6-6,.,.,CASSRTGDNEKLFF,TGTGCCAGCAGTCGGACGGGAGATAATGAAAAACTGTTTTTT
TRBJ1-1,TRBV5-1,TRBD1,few,CASSSRQGLNTEAFF,TGCGCCAGCAGCTCCAGACAGGGATTGAACACTGAAGCTTTCTTT
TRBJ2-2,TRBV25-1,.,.,CASSEWRDGELFF,TGTGCCAGCAGTGAATGGAGGGACGGGGAGCTGTTTTTT
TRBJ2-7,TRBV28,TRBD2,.,CATTHLASGRRYEQYF,TGTGCCACCACACACCTGGCTAGCGGGAGAAGGTACGAGCAGTACTTC
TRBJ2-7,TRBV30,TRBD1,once,CAWNLDRVADEQYF,TGTGCCTGGAACCTGGACAGGGTAGCCGACGAGCAGTACTTC
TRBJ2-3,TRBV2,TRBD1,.,CASRRLTGGIPDTQYF,TGTGCCAGCAGGCGATTGACAGGGGGGATCCCAGATACGCAGTATTTT
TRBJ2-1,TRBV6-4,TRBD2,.,CASSYGGEQFF,TGTGCCAGCAGTTACGGGGGGGAGCAGTTCTTC
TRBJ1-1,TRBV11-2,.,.,CASSYHGQNTEAFF,TGTGCCAGCAGCTACCACGGACAGAACACTGAAGCTTTCTTT
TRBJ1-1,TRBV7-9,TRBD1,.,CASKEGAGWTEAFF,TGTGCCAGCAAGGAGGGGGCGGGGTGGACTGAAGCTTTCTTT
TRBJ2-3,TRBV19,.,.,CASRDRQGTDTQYF,TGTGCCAGTAGGGATAGACAGGGCACAGATACGCAGTATTTT
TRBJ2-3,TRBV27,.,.,CASSKSRGTRTDTQYF,TGTGCCAGCAGCAAATCTCGGGGGACCCGCACAGATACGCAGTATTTT
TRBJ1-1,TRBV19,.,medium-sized,CASETGFNTEAFF,TGTGCCAGCGAAACAGGATTTAACACTGAAGCTTTCTTT
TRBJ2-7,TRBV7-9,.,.,CSGGSGAYEQYF,TGTTCCGGGGGGTCAGGGGCCTACGAGCAGTACTTC
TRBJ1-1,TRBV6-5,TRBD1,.,CASSYSTGALNTEAFF,TGTGCCAGCAGTTACTCAACAGGGGCCTTGAACACTGAAGCTTTCTTT
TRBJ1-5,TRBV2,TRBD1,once,CASSRDRGREPQHF,TGTGCCAGCAGTCGGGACAGGGGGCGTGAGCCCCAGCATTTT
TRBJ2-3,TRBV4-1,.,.,CASSPPGARRDTDTQYF,TGCGCCAGCAGCCCACCCGGCGCGCGGCGGGACACAGATACGCAGTATTTT
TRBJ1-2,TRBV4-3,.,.,CASSQDGGLLGYTF,TGCGCCAGCAGCCAAGATGGGGGGTTGCTCGGCTACACCTTC
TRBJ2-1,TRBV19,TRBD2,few,CASSTQGSGNNEQFF,TGTGCCAGTAGTACCCAAGGGAGCGGGAACAATGAGCAGTTCTTC
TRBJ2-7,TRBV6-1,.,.,CASSEAPGTRYEQYF,TGTGCCAGCAGTGAAGCCCCCGGGACACGCTACGAGCAGTACTTC
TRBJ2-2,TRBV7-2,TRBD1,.,CASSGETGAGELFF,TGTGCCAGCAGCGGGGAGACAGGGGCCGGGGAGCTGTTTTTT
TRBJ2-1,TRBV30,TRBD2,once,CAWSRVRTSGYNEQFF,TGTGCCTGGAGTAGGGTGCGGACTAGCGGGTACAATGAGCAGTTCTTC
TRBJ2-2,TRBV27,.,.,CASSLKGRAIGELFF,TGTGCCAGCAGTTTAAAGGGCAGGGCGATCGGGGAGCTGTTTTTT
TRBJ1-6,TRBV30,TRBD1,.,CAWRLGQDPGSYNSPLHF,TGTGCCTGGAGGCTGGGACAGGATCCGGGCTCCTATAATTCACCCCTCCACTTT
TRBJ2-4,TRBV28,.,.,CASSPTDNRAKNIQYF,TGTGCCAGCAGTCCGACAGATAATAGAGCCAAAAACATTCAGTACTTC
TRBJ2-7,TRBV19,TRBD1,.,CASSLQGRAYEQYF,TGCGCCAGTAGCTTACAGGGGCGAGCCTACGAGCAGTACTTC
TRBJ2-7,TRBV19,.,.,CASTPGGGTYEQYF,TGTGCCAGTACCCCTGGGGGCGGTACCTACGAGCAGTACTTC
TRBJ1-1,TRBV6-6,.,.,CASSYSGEMNTEAFF,TGTGCCAGCAGTTACTCCGGGGAAATGAACACTGAAGCTTTCTTT
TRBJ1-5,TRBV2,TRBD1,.,CASTLRQGNQPQHF,TGTGCCAGCACCCTACGACAGGGAAATCAGCCCCAGCATTTT
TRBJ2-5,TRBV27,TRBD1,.,CASRKPGTGTWETQYF,TGTGCCAGCAGGAAACCCGGGACAGGGACGTGGGAGACCCAGTACTTC
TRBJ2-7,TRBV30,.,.,CAWRASGLFPHEQYF,TGTGCCTGGAGGGCAAGCGGCTTGTTCCCCCACGAGCAGTACTTC
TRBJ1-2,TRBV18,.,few,CASSPPRGGYTF,TGTGCCAGCTCACCACCCAGGGGCGGCTACACCTTC
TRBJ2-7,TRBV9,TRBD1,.,CASSVGETGVYEQYF,TGTGCCAGCAGCGTAGGCGAGACAGGGGTATACGAGCAGTACTTC
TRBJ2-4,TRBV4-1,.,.,CASSQPQRDKLAKNIQYF,TGCGCCAGCAGCCAACCCCAAAGGGACAAACTAGCCAAAAACATTCAGTACTTC
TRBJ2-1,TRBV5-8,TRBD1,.,CASSSRTGVSYNEQFF,TGTGCCAGCAGCTCACGGACAGGGGTAAGCTACAATGAGCAGTTCTTC
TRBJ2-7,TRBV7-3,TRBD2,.,CASSHSSGSTEQYF,TGTGCCAGCAGCCACTCTAGCGGGAGCACCGAGCAGTACTTC
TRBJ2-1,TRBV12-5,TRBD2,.,CASGLGLAGEGRQFF,TGTGCTAGTGGTTTGGGACTAGCGGGAGAGGGCCGACAGTTCTTC
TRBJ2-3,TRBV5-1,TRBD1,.,CASSIGQGLTDTQYF,TGCGCCAGCAGCATCGGACAGGGTCTCACAGATACGCAGTATTTT
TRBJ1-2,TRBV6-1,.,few,CASSEGTPFLGYTF,TGTGCCAGCAGTGAAGGGACACCATTTCTTGGCTACACCTTC
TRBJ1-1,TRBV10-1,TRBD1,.,CASSDQGAGGTEAFF,TGCGCCAGCAGTGATCAGGGGGCTGGTGGCACTGAAGCTTTCTTT
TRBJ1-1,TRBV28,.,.,CATSRAGGLSEAFF,TGTGCCACCTCCCGGGCCGGGGGGCTCTCTGAAGCTTTCTTT
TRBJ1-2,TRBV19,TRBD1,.,CASSITTGNYGYTF,TGTGCCAGTAGTATCACGACAGGGAACTATGGCTACACCTTC
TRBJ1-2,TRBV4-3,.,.,CASSQERGWGDGYTF,TGCGCCAGCAGCCAAGAAAGAGGGTGGGGGGATGGCTACACCTTC
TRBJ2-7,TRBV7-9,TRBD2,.,CASSLGYRTSGYEQYF,TGTGCCAGCAGCTTGGGATACCGGACTAGCGGCTACGAGCAGTACTTC
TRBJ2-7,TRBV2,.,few,CASSEVMRRTYEQYF,TGTGCCAGCAGTGAAGTCATGCGGAGAACCTACGAGCAGTACTTC
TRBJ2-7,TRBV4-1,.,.,CASSQHRELGQYF,TGCGCCAGCAGCCAACACAGGGAGTTGGGGCAGTACTTC
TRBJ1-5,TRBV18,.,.,CASSLRASNQPQHF,TGTGCCAGCTCACTCAGGGCGTCGAATCAGCCCCAGCATTTT
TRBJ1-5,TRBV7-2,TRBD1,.,CASSQYGTGDNQPQHF,TGTGCCAGCAGCCAATATGGGACAGGGGACAATCAGCCCCAGCATTTT
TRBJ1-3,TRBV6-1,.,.,CASRQASGNTIYF,TGTGCCAGCAGACAGGCCTCTGGAAACACCATATATTTT
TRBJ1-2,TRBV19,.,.,CASSIEQGLYGYTF,TGTGCCAGTAGTATAGAACAGGGCCTCTATGGCTACACCTTC
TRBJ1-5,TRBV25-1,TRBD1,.,CASSEGTGPNQPQHF,TGTGCCAGCAGTGAAGGGACAGGCCCTAATCAGCCCCAGCATTTT
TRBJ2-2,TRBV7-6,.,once,CASSLAHYPRGGRELFF,TGTGCCAGCAGCTTAGCTCACTACCCTAGAGGCGGCAGGGAGCTGTTTTTT